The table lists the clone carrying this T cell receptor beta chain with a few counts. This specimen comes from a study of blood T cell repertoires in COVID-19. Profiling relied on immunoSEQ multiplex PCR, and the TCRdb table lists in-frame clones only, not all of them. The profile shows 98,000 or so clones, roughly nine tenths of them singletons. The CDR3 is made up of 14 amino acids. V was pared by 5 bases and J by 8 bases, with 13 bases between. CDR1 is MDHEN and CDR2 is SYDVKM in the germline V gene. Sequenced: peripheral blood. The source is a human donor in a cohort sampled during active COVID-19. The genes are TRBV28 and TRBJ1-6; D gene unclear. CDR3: CASSPSDRYSPLHF. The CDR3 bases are TGTGCCAGCAGTCCATCAGATCGCTATTCACCCCTCCACTTT.